The clone carrying this T cell receptor (beta chain) was observed at least ten times. Its cognate antigen is unknown. Trimming stripped 1 base from V and 7 bases from J, with 7 bases between. The CDR3 totals 13 residues. The data are from a study of T cells in Graves' hyperthyroidism and ophthalmopathy. General observations from the study: Ophthalmopathy, which appeared later, was predicted by the model a median about 6 months before onset. Within blood appeared most thyroid clonotypes that had expanded above 0.001.

Amplified regions were TCR beta CDR3 sequences from RNA transcripts. Initially, a first-round RT-PCR of the TCR CDR3 employed the HTBI primer set. MiXCR, run by TCRdb on the multiplex PCR reads, gives a single entry per CDR3 protein. The sample comprises a few hundred thousand distinct CDR3 sequences, less than 25% of which are singletons, and 26% rests with the top ten. Patients aged 18 to 65 with hyperthyroidism were newly diagnosed, with duration under 2 months. On the basis of clinical symptoms, serum thyroxine and TRAb, thyroid ultrasound and orbital computed tomography, diagnoses were made. The source is a man aged 18 to 35 with Graves' hyperthyroidism. Material: blood. The chain combines TRBV12-3 or TRBV12-4 with TRBJ2-2; maybe TRBD2 (5 bases). CDR3 bases: TGTGCCAGCAGTTTAGGAGGGTACGGGGAGCTGTTTTTT. It encodes CASSLGGYGELFF.